This T cell receptor beta chain was sequenced during a study of technical replicates of blood from several donors. This CDR3 contains 15 residues. Germline V gene sequence: CDR1 SEHNR, CDR2 FQNEAQ (reference sequence). V shed 3 bases and J 6 bases; nucleotides not matched to a gene: 8. Only in-frame clones appear in the TCRdb table, and some are missing; sequencing was by immunoSEQ multiplex PCR. This repertoire shows 75,000 to 100,000 clones, 95% found once; its top ten account for 0.25% to 0.3%. V usage is TRBV7-9 and J usage is TRBJ2-7; 10 nucleotides agree with TRBD1. The source of this sequence is a human donor in good health. Material for sequencing was T cells isolated from PBMCs. CDR3 protein: CASSLTGGDGLEQYF. CDR3 DNA: TGTGCCAGCAGCTTGACAGGGGGCGATGGTCTCGAGCAGTACTTC.